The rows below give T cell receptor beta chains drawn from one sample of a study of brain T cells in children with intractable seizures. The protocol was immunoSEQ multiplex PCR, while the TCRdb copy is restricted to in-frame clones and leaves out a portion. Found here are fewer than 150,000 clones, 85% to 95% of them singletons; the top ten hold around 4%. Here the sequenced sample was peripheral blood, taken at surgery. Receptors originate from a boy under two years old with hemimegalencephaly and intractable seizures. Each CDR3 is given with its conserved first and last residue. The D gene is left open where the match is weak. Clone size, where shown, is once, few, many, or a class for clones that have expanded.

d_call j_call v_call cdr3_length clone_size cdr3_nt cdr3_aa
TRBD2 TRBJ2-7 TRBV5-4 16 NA TGTGCCAGCAGCCTCCGACTAGCGGGAGTTCCGGGGGAGCAGTACTTC CASSLRLAGVPGEQYF
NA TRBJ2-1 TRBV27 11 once TGTGCCAGCAGCCCCCGTGGTGAGCAGTTCTTC CASSPRGEQFF
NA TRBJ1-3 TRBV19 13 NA TGTGCCGCCGCGCGTACGGGTGGAAACACCATATATTTT CAAARTGGNTIYF
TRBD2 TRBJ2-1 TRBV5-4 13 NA TGTGCCAGCAGGCTTACTAGCGGTAATGAGCAGTTCTTC CASRLTSGNEQFF
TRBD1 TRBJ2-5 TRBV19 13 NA TGTGCCAGTAGCCGGGACAGGGAAGAGACCCAGTACTTC CASSRDREETQYF
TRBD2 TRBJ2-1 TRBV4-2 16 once TGTGCCAGCAGCCAAGGACTAGCGGGAGTGGAAAATGAGCAGTTCTTC CASSQGLAGVENEQFF
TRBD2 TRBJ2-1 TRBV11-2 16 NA TGTGCCAGCAGCTACCCTAGCGGGAGGGCCGTCGATGAGCAGTTCTTC CASSYPSGRAVDEQFF
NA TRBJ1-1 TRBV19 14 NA TGTGCCAGTAGGGAACAGGGCGGAAGGGCTGAAGCTTTCTTT CASREQGGRAEAFF
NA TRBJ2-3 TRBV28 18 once TGTGCCAGCACGCCTCCCCCTCACGCGGTGTTGGGCACAGATACGCAGTATTTT CASTPPPHAVLGTDTQYF
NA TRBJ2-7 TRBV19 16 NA TGTGCCAGTAGTATCGGCACACGGGACGCCGCCTACGAGCAGTACTTC CASSIGTRDAAYEQYF
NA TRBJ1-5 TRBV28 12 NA TGTGCCAGCAGAGACGAGAATCAGCCCCAGCATTTT CASRDENQPQHF
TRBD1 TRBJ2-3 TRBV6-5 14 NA TGTGCCAGCAGGTCGGGACAGAGCACAGATACGCAGTATTTT CASRSGQSTDTQYF
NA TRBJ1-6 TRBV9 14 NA TGTGCCAGCAGCACCCGACTAGATAATTCACCCCTCCACTTT CASSTRLDNSPLHF
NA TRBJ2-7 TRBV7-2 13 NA TGTGCCAGCAGCTTAGGGGGAGTGGGTGAGCAGTACTTC CASSLGGVGEQYF
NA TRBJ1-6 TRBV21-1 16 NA TGTGCCAGCAGCAAACACCCGAGCTCCTATAATTCACCCCTCCACTTT CASSKHPSSYNSPLHF
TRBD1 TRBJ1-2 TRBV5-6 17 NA TGTGCCAGCAGCTCCGATCGTACGTACGACAGGGGCTATGGCTACACCTTC CASSSDRTYDRGYGYTF
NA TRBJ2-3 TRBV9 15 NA TGTGCCAGCAGCGTCCGGGACGGAGTCACAGATACGCAGTATTTT CASSVRDGVTDTQYF
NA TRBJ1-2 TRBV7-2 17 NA TGTGCCAGCAGCTTCTGGGACACCAAACTGAGGGGCTATGGCTACACCTTC CASSFWDTKLRGYGYTF
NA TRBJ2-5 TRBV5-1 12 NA TGCGCCAGCAGCCCCGCAAGGGAGACCCAGTACTTC CASSPARETQYF
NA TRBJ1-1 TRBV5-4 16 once TGTGCCAGCAGCAGAACTTGGACCATGGGGAACACTGAAGCTTTCTTT CASSRTWTMGNTEAFF
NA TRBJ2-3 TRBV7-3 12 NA TGTGCCAGCAGCCCCCCCACAGATACGCAGTATTTT CASSPPTDTQYF
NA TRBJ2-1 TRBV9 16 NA TGTGCCAGCAGCACCCGACTAGTTGGGACCTACAATGAGCAGTTCTTC CASSTRLVGTYNEQFF
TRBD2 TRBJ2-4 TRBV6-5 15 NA TGTGCCAGCAACCTACTAGCGGCCGCCAAAAACATTCAGTACTTC CASNLLAAAKNIQYF
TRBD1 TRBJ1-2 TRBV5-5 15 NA TGTGCCAGCAGCCCCCTGACAGGGGCTAACTATGGCTACACCTTC CASSPLTGANYGYTF
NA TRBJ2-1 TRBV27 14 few TGTGCCAGCAGTTTTTGGGGTGGGGACAATGAGCAGTTCTTC CASSFWGGDNEQFF
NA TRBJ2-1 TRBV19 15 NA TGTGCCAGTAGTATGGGGGCTGTTACCTTTGATGAGCAGTTCTTC CASSMGAVTFDEQFF
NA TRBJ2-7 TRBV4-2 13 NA TGTGCCAGCAGCCAGGGCAATAACTACGAGCAGTACTTC CASSQGNNYEQYF
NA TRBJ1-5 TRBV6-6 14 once TGTGCCAGCAGTTACTCGACAAACAATCAGCCCCAGCATTTT CASSYSTNNQPQHF
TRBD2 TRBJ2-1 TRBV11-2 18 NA TGTGCCAGCAGCTTACGCGTCGACTCCCAGCGGGGACACAATGAGCAGTTCTTC CASSLRVDSQRGHNEQFF
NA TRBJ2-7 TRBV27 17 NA TGTGCCAGCAGTTTCGGGTTTGTTGGGGGGAACCCCTACGAGCAGTACTTC CASSFGFVGGNPYEQYF
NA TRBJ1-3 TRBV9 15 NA TGTGCCAGCAGCGTAGCTGGACAGACTGGAAACACCATATATTTT CASSVAGQTGNTIYF
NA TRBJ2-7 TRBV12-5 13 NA TGTGCTAGTGGGGACTCCCTCTCCTACGAGCAGTACTTC CASGDSLSYEQYF
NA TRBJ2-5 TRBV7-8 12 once TGTGCCAGCAGCCAGGGGTGGGAGACCCAGTACTTC CASSQGWETQYF
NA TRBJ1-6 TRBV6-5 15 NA TGTGCCAGCAGTTACTTCACTGGGAGTAATTCACCCCTCCACTTT CASSYFTGSNSPLHF
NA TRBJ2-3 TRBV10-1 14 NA TGCGCCAGCAAGAGGAGAAGTGGGAGGGATACGCAGTATTTT CASKRRSGRDTQYF
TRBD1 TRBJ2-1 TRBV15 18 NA TGTGCCACCAGCAGAGACAGCGTGGGGACAGGGAGATACAATGAGCAGTTCTTC CATSRDSVGTGRYNEQFF
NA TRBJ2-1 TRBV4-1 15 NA TGCGCCAGCAGCGGATCCCGGGATTCCTACAATGAGCAGTTCTTC CASSGSRDSYNEQFF
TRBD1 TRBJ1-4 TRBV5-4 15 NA TGTGCCAGCAGCTCGGCCGGGACAGGGCGGGAAAAACTGTTTTTT CASSSAGTGREKLFF
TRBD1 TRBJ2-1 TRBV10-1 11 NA TGCGCCAGCAGTTCAGGGGGCACGCAGTTCTTC CASSSGGTQFF
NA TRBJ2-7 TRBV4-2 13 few TGTGCCAGCAGCCCGCAACTAGTAGGCGAGCAGTACTTC CASSPQLVGEQYF
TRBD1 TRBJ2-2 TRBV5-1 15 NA TGCGCCAGCAGCCCCGGACAGGCCATCACCGGGGAGCTGTTTTTT CASSPGQAITGELFF
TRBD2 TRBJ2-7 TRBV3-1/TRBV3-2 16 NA TGTGCCAGCAGCCACCCCGGACTAGCGGACCCCTACGAGCAGTACTTC CASSHPGLADPYEQYF
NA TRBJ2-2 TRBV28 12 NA TGTGCCAGCAGAAGCGGCACCGGGGAGCTGTTTTTT CASRSGTGELFF
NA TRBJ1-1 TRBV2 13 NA TGTGCCAGCAAGTGGCAGTCGTTGGGCGAAGCTTTCTTT CASKWQSLGEAFF
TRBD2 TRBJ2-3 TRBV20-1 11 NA TGCAGTGCTCGGGGGGGGGATACGCAGTATTTT CSARGGDTQYF
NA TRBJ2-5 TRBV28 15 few TGTGCCAGCAGTTTCCAACGAAGAGGGAGGGAGACCCAGTACTTC CASSFQRRGRETQYF
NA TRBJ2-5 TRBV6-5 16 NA TGTGCCAGCAGTTACCCTCGACAGGCGGGCCAAGAGACCCAGTACTTC CASSYPRQAGQETQYF
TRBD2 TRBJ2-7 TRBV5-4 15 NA TGTGCCAGCAGCTCTGGGACTAGCGGTTCCTACGAGCAGTACTTC CASSSGTSGSYEQYF
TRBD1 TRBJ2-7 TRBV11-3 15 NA TGTGCCAGCAGCCCAGGGACAGGCCCATCCTACGAGCAGTACTTC CASSPGTGPSYEQYF
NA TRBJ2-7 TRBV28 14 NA TGTGCCAGCAGCGGCACCCCCACACCCTACGAGCAGTACTTC CASSGTPTPYEQYF
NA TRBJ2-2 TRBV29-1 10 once TGCAGCGTAAACACCGGGGAGCTGTTTTTT CSVNTGELFF
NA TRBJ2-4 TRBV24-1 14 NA TGTGCCACCAGTGCGGGATTGGGCAAAAACATTCAGTACTTC CATSAGLGKNIQYF
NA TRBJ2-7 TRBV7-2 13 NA TGTGCCAGCAGCTGGACCCCCCGTTACGAGCAGTACTTC CASSWTPRYEQYF
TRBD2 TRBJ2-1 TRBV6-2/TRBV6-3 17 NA TGTGCCAGCAGTTACGGGACTAGCGGGCTCTCCTACAATGAGCAGTTCTTC CASSYGTSGLSYNEQFF